The rows below give T cell receptor beta chains drawn from one sample of a study of blood T cell repertoires in COVID-19. Method: immunoSEQ multiplex PCR; TCRdb's copy keeps in-frame clones and lacks some. Of hundreds of thousands of clones in the sample, more than 70% were seen once. The sequencing input was peripheral blood. These receptors were collected from a woman aged 45-59 years with COVID-19, enrolled during active disease. Each CDR3 is given with its conserved first and last residue. D genes are given only for firm matches. Rows give clone size only sometimes, using once, few, many, or a class for an expanded clone.

clone_size,v_call,j_call,d_call,cdr3_nt,cdr3_aa
-,TRBV5-1,TRBJ2-2,-,TGCGCCAGCAGCTTGGAGGGGCTTGTGAACACCGGGGAGCTGTTTTTT,CASSLEGLVNTGELFF
once,TRBV30,TRBJ2-7,-,TGTGCCTGGAGTGTAAGGAGTAGGGGGAGCTACGAGCAGTACTTC,CAWSVRSRGSYEQYF
-,TRBV5-1,TRBJ1-2,-,TGCGCCAGCAGCTTGGGACTATCTAACTATGGCTACACCTTC,CASSLGLSNYGYTF
-,TRBV11-2,TRBJ1-1,TRBD1,TGTGCCAGCAGCTTGGTTCGGACAGGGGAAGCTTTCTTT,CASSLVRTGEAFF
-,TRBV6-5,TRBJ2-6,-,TGTGCCAGCAGTTACTCGGCCAACTCTGGGGCCAACGTCCTGACTTTC,CASSYSANSGANVLTF
-,TRBV7-9,TRBJ1-2,TRBD1,TGTGCCAGCAGCCTCGGGACAGTTAACTATGGCTACACCTTC,CASSLGTVNYGYTF
-,TRBV4-1,TRBJ2-1,-,TGCGCCAGCAGCCAAGTCTCAGGTGACAATGAGCAGTTCTTC,CASSQVSGDNEQFF
-,TRBV19,TRBJ1-2,-,TGTGCCAGTAGTATAGCGGCCGCACCCCGGGAGTATGGCTACACCTTC,CASSIAAAPREYGYTF
-,TRBV10-3,TRBJ2-3,TRBD2,TGTGCCATCAGCCAAAATCCTAGCGGGGGCACAGATACGCAGTATTTT,CAISQNPSGGTDTQYF
-,TRBV7-3,TRBJ1-2,TRBD1,TGTGCCAGCAGCCCTGAGGGACAGACCTATGGCTACACCTTC,CASSPEGQTYGYTF
-,TRBV5-4,TRBJ2-7,TRBD2,TGTGCCAGCAGCCCAAGGACTAGCGGCTCCTACGAGCAGTACTTC,CASSPRTSGSYEQYF
-,TRBV21-1,TRBJ2-2,-,TGTGCCAGCAGCAAATCGGTGGTGTGGGACACAAATGGCGGGGAGCTGTTTTTT,CASSKSVVWDTNGGELFF
-,TRBV7-2,TRBJ2-3,TRBD2,TGTGCCAGCAGCCCCGGGGGGGGCAGAGATACGCAGTATTTT,CASSPGGGRDTQYF
-,TRBV7-8,TRBJ1-2,TRBD1,TGTGCCAGCAGCCGGCCGGGACAGAACTATGGCTACACCTTC,CASSRPGQNYGYTF
-,TRBV30,TRBJ1-1,-,TGTGCCTGGAGCGATAATCCGCCAGGCCCTACGAACACTGAAGCTTTCTTT,CAWSDNPPGPTNTEAFF
-,TRBV20-1,TRBJ1-1,-,TGCAGTGCTAGAGATCTCCAGAGGGCTTTCTTT,CSARDLQRAFF
-,TRBV24-1,TRBJ2-1,-,TGTGCCACCAGTGACATCGGACTCCGGCAGTTCTTC,CATSDIGLRQFF
few,TRBV6-5,TRBJ1-5,TRBD1,TGTGCCAGCACTCCAGGAAGGGGGCGCAATCAGCCCCAGCATTTT,CASTPGRGRNQPQHF
-,TRBV7-9,TRBJ2-6,TRBD1,TGTGCCAGCAGCTTATTCGGGACAGGCCATTCTGGGGCCAACGTCCTGACTTTC,CASSLFGTGHSGANVLTF
-,TRBV29-1,TRBJ1-4,TRBD1,TGCAGCGCCGGGACAGGGTTAAATGAAAAACTGTTTTTT,CSAGTGLNEKLFF
-,TRBV5-6,TRBJ1-1,TRBD1,TGTGCCAGCAGCGAAACAGGGGGTTGGACTGAAGCTTTCTTT,CASSETGGWTEAFF
-,TRBV14,TRBJ2-1,-,TGTGCCAGCAGTGGTGGAAGAGGCAATGAGCAGTTCTTC,CASSGGRGNEQFF
-,TRBV19,TRBJ1-3,-,TGTGCCAGTAGCTCCTGGGCAGTCGGAAACACCATATATTTT,CASSSWAVGNTIYF
-,TRBV27,TRBJ1-1,-,TGTGCCAGCAGTTTTTACAGGGAAACTGAAGCTTTCTTT,CASSFYRETEAFF
-,TRBV5-1,TRBJ1-4,-,TGCGCCAGCAGCTTGGCCGGGGGTAGTAATGAAAAACTGTTTTTT,CASSLAGGSNEKLFF
once,TRBV18,TRBJ1-6,TRBD1,TGTGCCAGCTCACCAAAGACAGGGAATTCACCCCTCCACTTT,CASSPKTGNSPLHF
-,TRBV6-6,TRBJ1-4,-,TGTGCCAGCAGTTACTCGACCCGACAGCTGAATGAAAAACTGTTTTTT,CASSYSTRQLNEKLFF
-,TRBV19,TRBJ1-6,-,TGTGCCAGTAGTACCCAGTTTCATTCACCCCTCCACTTT,CASSTQFHSPLHF
once,TRBV30,TRBJ2-1,-,TGTGCCTGGACCGCGGACAGCTCCTACAATGAGCAGTTCTTC,CAWTADSSYNEQFF
-,TRBV19,TRBJ1-1,-,TGTGCCAGTATGCCCGGGTTTGAGTTGGGGCAGATGAACACTGAAGCTTTCTTT,CASMPGFELGQMNTEAFF
-,TRBV5-6,TRBJ1-2,-,TGTGCCAGCAGCTTGGAACGGTTATATAACTATGGCTACACCTTC,CASSLERLYNYGYTF
-,TRBV18,TRBJ1-1,-,TGTGCCAGCTCACCGAACAGGGAAAACACTGAAGCTTTCTTT,CASSPNRENTEAFF
-,TRBV7-9,TRBJ1-2,-,TGTGCCAGCAGCTTCCAGGCGGAACAGGCCAACTATGGCTACACCTTC,CASSFQAEQANYGYTF
-,TRBV30,TRBJ1-2,-,TGTGCCTGGAGTGGGAACAGGGCTGAAGGCTACACCTTC,CAWSGNRAEGYTF
-,TRBV30,TRBJ2-3,TRBD2,TGTGCCTGGGTTGGGGGGGGAAGCACAGATACGCAGTATTTT,CAWVGGGSTDTQYF
once,TRBV5-1,TRBJ1-1,TRBD1,TGCGCCAGCAGCCTACAACAGGGGACAGGGAGGACTGAAGCTTTCTTT,CASSLQQGTGRTEAFF
-,TRBV5-1,TRBJ2-7,-,TGCGCCAGCAGCTTCCCTCAAGTAGGAGGGGCGTTTCTGAGCTCCTACGAGCAGTACTTC,CASSFPQVGGAFLSSYEQYF
-,TRBV5-1,TRBJ2-7,TRBD2,TGCGCCAGCAGCTTGGGTAGCGGGGGGTCCTACGAGCAGTACTTC,CASSLGSGGSYEQYF
-,TRBV5-6,TRBJ2-1,TRBD2,TGTGCCAGCAGCTTGGTCCTCACTAGCGGGGGGGCAAATGAGCAGTTCTTC,CASSLVLTSGGANEQFF
-,TRBV19,TRBJ1-5,-,TGTGCCAGTAAGTTCGGGGGGTTGACTCAGCCCCAGCATTTT,CASKFGGLTQPQHF
-,TRBV1,TRBJ2-3,-,TGCACCAGCAGCAACCAGTTCACAGATACGCAGTATTTT,CTSSNQFTDTQYF
-,TRBV6-5,TRBJ1-2,TRBD1,TGTGCCAGCAGTTATGGGACAGGGCGAAACTATGGCTACACCTTC,CASSYGTGRNYGYTF
-,TRBV5-1,TRBJ1-1,TRBD1,TGCGCCAGCAGCTTGGGAGGGGGCGCCACTGAAGCTTTCTTT,CASSLGGGATEAFF
-,TRBV4-2,TRBJ1-5,-,TGTGCCAGCAGCCAAGAGGGGGGGCTCCTCTACAAGCCCCAGCATTTT,CASSQEGGLLYKPQHF
-,TRBV9,TRBJ2-1,-,TGTGCCAGCAGCTCCAATTTGAGGACTGTCAACAATGAGCAGTTCTTC,CASSSNLRTVNNEQFF
-,TRBV30,TRBJ2-2,TRBD1,TGTGCCTGGAGTAGGGGGCCATCAAACACCGGGGAGCTGTTTTTT,CAWSRGPSNTGELFF
once,TRBV7-8,TRBJ1-1,-,TGTGCCAGCAGGGCGGCGGGGGGCGCGGGAACTGAAGCTTTCTTT,CASRAAGGAGTEAFF
-,TRBV6-5,TRBJ1-5,-,TGTGCCAGCAGTCCCACCGGGGACACCTATCAGCCCCAGCATTTT,CASSPTGDTYQPQHF
-,TRBV29-1,TRBJ1-2,-,TGCAGCGTTGGCGTTAACTATGGCTACACCTTC,CSVGVNYGYTF
-,TRBV6-2/TRBV6-3,TRBJ1-4,-,TGTGCCAGCAGTATAGCACAGGTCCTAGGTGAAAAACTGTTTTTT,CASSIAQVLGEKLFF
-,TRBV19,TRBJ2-5,TRBD2,TGTGCCAGTAGTATAGGTCTAGCGGGGGCCTCCGGGGAGACCCAGTACTTC,CASSIGLAGASGETQYF
-,TRBV18,TRBJ2-5,-,TGTGCCAGCTCACCAACCGAGCGCCAAGAGACCCAGTACTTC,CASSPTERQETQYF
-,TRBV27,TRBJ2-5,-,TGTGCCAGCAGTTATTTCGGCGGGTCGACCCAGTACTTC,CASSYFGGSTQYF
-,TRBV19,TRBJ2-1,TRBD2,TGTGCCAGTAGTATCTTATTCGTTGGGTGGCGGGGGGGCGGAATGGATGAGCAGTTCTTC,CASSILFVGWRGGGMDEQFF
-,TRBV3-1/TRBV3-2,TRBJ2-7,TRBD2,TGTGCCAGCAGCCAAGATTGGGGACTAGCCGCCTACGAGCAGTACTTC,CASSQDWGLAAYEQYF
-,TRBV5-1,TRBJ1-1,-,TGCGCCAGCACCGGGGAGAACACTGAAGCTTTCTTT,CASTGENTEAFF
-,TRBV6-5,TRBJ1-3,-,TGTGCCAGCAGGCCCCCACAGAACTCTGGAAACACCATATATTTT,CASRPPQNSGNTIYF